The 16 T cell receptor beta chains below were found in one sample sequenced in a study of blood T cell repertoires in COVID-19. Sequenced by immunoSEQ multiplex PCR; TCRdb stores in-frame clones only, minus some. The table lists roughly 160,000 clones, roughly 93% of them singletons. Material: peripheral blood. These receptors came from a man aged 18 to 29 with COVID-19, enrolled during active disease.

On this clone itself: The junction departs from germline at one end; a sequencing error may be responsible. The genes are TRBV13 and TRBJ1-2; 8 bases are a match to TRBD1. This CDR3 region has 15 residues. From germline, CDR1 is PRHDT and CDR2 FYEKMQ (reference sequence). In DNA form, the CDR3 reads TGTGCCAGCAGCCTAGGACAGGGCAGCTTGGATGGCTACACCTTC. This gives the protein CASSLGQGSLDGYTF.

The chain employs TRBV7-8 and TRBJ1-2, with D possibly matching TRBD1 (6 bases). V gave up 4 bases and J gave up 2 bases, with 17 bases separating them. CDR1 is SGHVS, CDR2 FQNEAQ, per germline. CDR3 size: 16 residues. The DNA of the CDR3 is TGTGCCAGCAGCTACGGACAGCTCTTCTCGAACTATGGCTACACCTTC. This sequence encodes CASSYGQLFSNYGYTF.

The chain has TRBV7-3 and TRBJ1-5, with D unresolved. The V end lost 1 base, the J end lost 6 bases, and 16 bases lay between the germline ends. In germline, CDR1 is SGHTA, CDR2 FQGTGA. The CDR3 sequence is 16 residues long. This chain's CDR3 is CASSLIRKIQAQPQHF. CDR3 sequence (DNA): TGTGCCAGCAGCTTAATTCGCAAGATCCAGGCTCAGCCCCAGCATTTT.

V and J are TRBV27 and TRBJ1-6, with D tentatively TRBD1 (5 bases). This CDR3 is 14 amino acids long. The V end was cut by 5 bases, the J end by 10 bases, with 15 bases between. In germline, CDR1 is MNHEY, CDR2 SMNVEV (reference sequence). The CDR3 sequence: CASSPWGVQSPLHF. DNA of the CDR3: TGTGCCAGCAGTCCATGGGGGGTACAGTCACCCCTCCACTTT.

The chain is built from TRBV7-2 and TRBJ1-1; D gene uncertain. Germline V gene sequence: CDR1 SGHTA, CDR2 FQGNSA. Trimming stripped 5 bases from V and 7 bases from J, with 17 bases between. This CDR3 spans 14 amino acids. The CDR3 sequence: CASSRAGAGGEAFF. The CDR3, as DNA: TGTGCCAGCAGCCGCGCGGGTGCGGGTGGTGAAGCTTTCTTT. Supplemented by reference TRBV7-2 and TRBJ1-1, the full variable domain reads GAGVSQSPSNKVTEKGKDVELRCDPISGHTALYWYRQSLGQGLEFLIYFQGNSAPDKSGLPSDRFSAERTGGSVSTLTIQRTQQEDSAVYLCASSRAGAGGEAFFGQGTRLTVV.

This clone was observed a few times. The chain employs TRBV30 and TRBJ1-2; tentative D call: TRBD1 (6 bases). The germline V gene encodes CDR1 GTSNPN and CDR2 SVGIG (reference sequence). V lost 7 bases and J 7 bases, leaving 16 bases between the germline ends. This CDR3 region has 12 residues. The CDR3 region is CASDSSSSGYTF. The CDR3, as DNA: TGTGCCTCGGACAGTTCGTCGTCTGGCTACACCTTC.

The chain combines TRBV19 with TRBJ1-5; D is unclear. Germline V gene lookup returns CDR1 LNHDA and CDR2 SQIVND (reference sequence). CDR3 length equals 13 residues. Trimming left V 7 bases short and J 6 bases short, with 13 bases between. DNA for the CDR3: TGTGCCAGTAAGAACTCCGCCGGTCAGCCCCAGCATTTT. This gives the protein CASKNSAGQPQHF.

The CDR3 spells CASGRGNRRLFF. The CDR3 DNA is TGTGCCAGCGGTAGAGGCAATAGGAGGCTGTTTTTT. V and J are TRBV27 and TRBJ1-4; D is undetermined. The germline V gene has CDR1 MNHEY and CDR2 SMNVEV (reference sequence). V was cut by 8 bases and J by 14 bases, with 18 bases left in between. The CDR3 is 12 residues long. The variable domain in full, completed from reference TRBV27 and TRBJ1-4, reads EAQVTQNPRYLITVTGKKLTVTCSQNMNHEYMSWYRQDPGLGLRQIYYSMNVEVTDKGDVPEGYKVSRKEKRNFPLILESPSPNQTSLYFCASGRGNRRLFFGSGTQLSVL.

V usage is TRBV5-6 and J usage is TRBJ2-7, with 7 bases fitting TRBD1. After removal of 3 bases from V and 0 bases from J, the junction contained 3 bases not matched to a gene. The V gene's germline CDR1 is SGHDT and CDR2 YYEEEE. The length of the CDR3 is 14 residues. The CDR3 protein is CASSYGQASYEQYF. CDR3 nucleotides: TGTGCCAGCAGCTATGGACAGGCCTCCTACGAGCAGTACTTC.

This rearrangement joins TRBV9 to TRBJ2-7, with 8 bases identical to TRBD2. CDR1 and CDR2 (germline): SGDLS, YYNGEE. The junction had 8 bases not matched to a gene; V was cut back by 0 bases and J by 6 bases. The CDR3 totals 15 residues. The CDR3 protein is CASSVGPAGAGEQYF. For the CDR3, the DNA is TGTGCCAGCAGCGTAGGTCCAGCGGGAGCCGGCGAGCAGTACTTC.

The gene calls are TRBV11-3 and TRBJ2-7; no reliable D call. V lost 0 bases, J lost 3 bases, and 3 bases lay in between. Germline assignment: CDR1 SGHNT and CDR2 YENEEA. CDR3 length: 12 amino acids. In nucleotides, the CDR3 is TGTGCCAGCAGCTTAGACAACTACGAGCAGTACTTC. It codes for CASSLDNYEQYF.

The chain links TRBV27 to TRBJ1-2; 7 bases are a match to TRBD1. This CDR3 contains 14 residues. J gave up 3 bases and V 5 bases, and 6 bases lay outside the gene matches. CDR1 and CDR2 (germline): MNHEY, SMNVEV (reference sequence). The DNA of the CDR3 is TGTGCCAGCAGTAAAAACAGGGGATACTATGGCTACACCTTC. Its translation is CASSKNRGYYGYTF.

The chain is built from TRBV5-1 and TRBJ2-2; the match to TRBD1 covers 8 bases. This CDR3 region has 15 residues. Germline trimming cut 4 bases from V and 5 bases from J; bases unmatched to any gene: 7. Germline V CDR1 and CDR2: SGHRS, YFSETQ. The CDR3 protein is CASSPGGAGTGELFF. CDR3 coding DNA: TGCGCCAGCAGCCCAGGGGGCGCGGGGACCGGGGAGCTGTTTTTT.

V usage is TRBV12-3 or TRBV12-4 and J usage is TRBJ2-7, with D unresolved. The CDR3 runs to 13 residues. V lost 4 bases, J lost 4 bases, and 11 bases lay in between. In nucleotides, the CDR3 is TGTGCCAGCAGTTATGGGCAGACGTACGAGCAGTACTTC. Its protein product is CASSYGQTYEQYF.

The rearrangement joins TRBV5-3 to TRBJ2-3; 8 bases map to TRBD2. TRBV5-3 is designated an ORF whose function remains uncertain. The junction had 11 bases not matched to a gene; V was cut back by 0 bases and J by 5 bases. The CDR3 runs to 17 residues. CDR3 residues: CARSLASSGRAGDTQYF. The CDR3 DNA follows: TGTGCCAGAAGCTTGGCCTCTTCCGGGAGGGCCGGAGATACGCAGTATTTT.

The chain carries TRBV19 and TRBJ1-3; D might be TRBD1 (5 bases). This CDR3 contains 14 residues. V lost 4 bases to trimming and J lost 4 bases, with 11 bases between them. Germline values: CDR1 LNHDA, CDR2 SQIVND (reference sequence). As DNA, the CDR3 is TGTGCCAGTAGTACAGGGCGACGAGGAAACACCATATATTTT. It encodes CASSTGRRGNTIYF.